A selection of T cell receptor beta chains follows, all from one sample in a study of PD-1 blockade in classical Hodgkin lymphoma. The protocol was immunoSEQ multiplex PCR, while the TCRdb copy is restricted to in-frame clones and leaves out a portion. The sample includes under 45,000 clones, around three quarters of them seen just once. The source material was peripheral blood mononuclear cells (PBMCs), sampled at baseline. The receptors were gathered from a human donor with classical Hodgkin lymphoma. The CDR3 runs from the conserved cysteine through the conserved F or W. D genes are given only for firm matches. Size values are once, few and many counts, or a class for expanded clones, and some rows have none.

J gene	D gene	clone size	V gene	CDR3 protein	CDR3 DNA
TRBJ2-2	.	.	TRBV7-2	CASSRGRAGELFF	TGTGCCAGCAGCCGCGGGCGGGCCGGGGAGCTGTTTTTT
TRBJ2-1	.	few	TRBV7-3	CASSPGGSGLHEQFF	TGTGCCAGCAGCCCAGGTGGTAGCGGACTACATGAGCAGTTCTTC
TRBJ2-1	TRBD2	.	TRBV6-6	CASSSTSGQLNEQFF	TGTGCCAGCAGTTCCACTAGCGGGCAACTCAATGAGCAGTTCTTC
TRBJ2-7	.	.	TRBV11-1	CASSFRGAGQAYEQYF	TGTGCCAGCAGCTTTCGTGGAGCGGGACAAGCCTACGAGCAGTACTTC
TRBJ2-1	.	.	TRBV7-6	CASSLDLVAGEQFF	TGTGCCAGCAGCTTAGATCTAGTGGCTGGTGAGCAGTTCTTC
TRBJ2-1	TRBD2	.	TRBV10-3	CAISVDRGRTSGSAWANEQFF	TGTGCCATCAGTGTGGACAGGGGGAGGACTAGCGGGAGCGCTTGGGCCAATGAGCAGTTCTTC
TRBJ2-2	.	.	TRBV6-1	CASSARGTGELFF	TGTGCCAGCAGCGCCAGGGGAACCGGGGAGCTGTTTTTT
TRBJ2-2	TRBD2	.	TRBV11-2	CASSSNAIGGGYTGELFF	TGTGCCAGCAGCTCAAATGCTATCGGGGGAGGGTACACCGGGGAGCTGTTTTTT
TRBJ1-1	TRBD1	.	TRBV7-2	CASSLRGTGVTEAFF	TGTGCCAGCAGCTTAAGGGGGACAGGGGTCACTGAAGCTTTCTTT
TRBJ2-6	.	.	TRBV9	CASSPFSFAVSGANVLTF	TGTGCCAGCAGCCCTTTCTCCTTTGCGGTATCTGGGGCCAACGTCCTGACTTTC
TRBJ2-7	.	.	TRBV10-1	CASSESARAEQYF	TGCGCCAGCAGTGAGTCAGCCAGGGCCGAGCAGTACTTC
TRBJ2-3	TRBD2	.	TRBV4-1	CASSQGRAGASTDTQYF	TGCGCCAGCAGCCAGGGTCGAGCGGGAGCTAGCACAGATACGCAGTATTTT
TRBJ2-1	.	.	TRBV5-1	CASSLALAYNEQFF	TGCGCCAGCAGCTTGGCACTAGCATACAATGAGCAGTTCTTC
TRBJ2-7	.	.	TRBV5-1	CASRDMGNYEQYF	TGCGCCAGCCGGGACATGGGTAACTACGAGCAGTACTTC
TRBJ1-2	.	.	TRBV18	CASSPREGDGYTF	TGTGCCAGCTCACCACGGGAAGGGGATGGCTACACCTTC
TRBJ1-2	.	.	TRBV6-6	CASSYSSGRSGYTF	TGTGCCAGCAGTTACTCATCAGGGCGCAGTGGCTACACCTTC
TRBJ2-7	.	.	TRBV29-1	CSVAMLGYEQYF	TGCAGCGTTGCGATGCTGGGGTACGAGCAGTACTTC
TRBJ2-5	TRBD2	.	TRBV28	CASRTSGETQYF	TGTGCCAGCAGGACTAGCGGAGAGACCCAGTACTTC
TRBJ2-7	TRBD1	.	TRBV11-2	CASSPVTGRFYEQYF	TGTGCCAGCAGTCCAGTGACAGGGAGATTCTACGAGCAGTACTTC
TRBJ2-5	.	once	TRBV7-9	CASSLYPAETQYF	TGTGCCAGCAGCTTATATCCCGCGGAGACCCAGTACTTC
TRBJ1-1	.	.	TRBV7-9	CASSPLTEAFF	TGTGCCAGCAGCCCCTTAACTGAAGCTTTCTTT
TRBJ1-5	.	.	TRBV5-6	CASSRVNQPQHF	TGTGCCAGCAGCAGGGTCAATCAGCCCCAGCATTTT
TRBJ2-1	TRBD2	.	TRBV7-6	CASSSPGLAVYNEQFF	TGTGCCAGCAGCTCGCCGGGACTAGCGGTCTACAATGAGCAGTTCTTC
TRBJ2-7	.	.	TRBV30	CAWSGQDSYEQYF	TGTGCCTGGAGTGGACAGGACTCCTACGAGCAGTACTTC
TRBJ2-7	TRBD2	.	TRBV15	CATSLVVGIGLAGYEQYF	TGTGCCACCAGCCTCGTAGTCGGGATAGGACTAGCGGGGTACGAGCAGTACTTC
TRBJ2-5	TRBD2	.	TRBV7-2	CASSPTSGGETQYF	TGTGCCAGCAGCCCAACTAGCGGTGGGGAGACCCAGTACTTC
TRBJ1-1	TRBD1	.	TRBV5-1	CASSTGTGVTTEAFF	TGCGCCAGCAGCACTGGGACAGGGGTCACCACTGAAGCTTTCTTT
TRBJ1-4	.	.	TRBV29-1	CSAKGGNEKLFF	TGCAGCGCCAAAGGGGGAAATGAAAAACTGTTTTTT
TRBJ2-5	.	.	TRBV28	CASSFSRAMRETQYF	TGTGCCAGCAGTTTTTCCAGGGCGATGAGAGAGACCCAGTACTTC
TRBJ2-1	TRBD2	.	TRBV7-3	CASSRDGTSGKNEQFF	TGTGCCAGCAGCCGAGACGGGACTAGCGGGAAGAATGAGCAGTTCTTC
TRBJ2-2	.	.	TRBV6-5	CASSPGTLNTGELFF	TGTGCCAGCAGTCCCGGGACACTCAACACCGGGGAGCTGTTTTTT
TRBJ1-1	.	.	TRBV4-1	CASSLRTGTANTEAFF	TGCGCCAGCAGCCTACGAACTGGGACGGCGAACACTGAAGCTTTCTTT
TRBJ2-7	.	.	TRBV5-5	CASSLEQATSYEQYF	TGTGCCAGCAGCTTGGAACAGGCGACCTCCTACGAGCAGTACTTC
TRBJ1-2	.	few	TRBV6-6	CASSYSWQNYGYTF	TGTGCCAGCAGTTACTCGTGGCAGAACTATGGCTACACCTTC
TRBJ2-7	.	once	TRBV7-2	CASSLNRAGYEQYF	TGTGCCAGCAGCTTAAATCGGGCAGGCTACGAGCAGTACTTC
TRBJ2-3	.	once	TRBV4-1	CASSLRNTDTQYF	TGCGCCAGCAGCCTCAGGAACACAGATACGCAGTATTTT
TRBJ1-2	.	.	TRBV4-3	CASSQDWGRNYGYTF	TGCGCCAGCAGCCAAGATTGGGGGAGAAACTATGGCTACACCTTC
TRBJ2-7	.	medium-sized	TRBV19	CASSISPVYEQYF	TGTGCCAGTAGTATTAGTCCGGTGTACGAGCAGTACTTC
TRBJ2-3	.	.	TRBV27	CASSLRGNGDTQYF	TGTGCCAGCAGTTTAAGAGGGAATGGAGATACGCAGTATTTT
TRBJ2-7	TRBD1	.	TRBV11-2	CASSARRDRSYEQYF	TGTGCCAGCAGCGCCCGGAGGGACAGGAGCTACGAGCAGTACTTC
TRBJ2-1	TRBD2	.	TRBV7-2	CASSRKRLAGSNEQFF	TGTGCCAGCAGCCGGAAGCGACTAGCGGGAAGTAATGAGCAGTTCTTC
TRBJ2-7	TRBD1	.	TRBV6-6	CASRVGTATYEQYF	TGTGCCAGCAGAGTCGGGACAGCAACCTACGAGCAGTACTTC
TRBJ2-7	.	.	TRBV7-9	CASHTSSYEQYF	TGTGCCAGCCATACGAGCTCCTACGAGCAGTACTTC
TRBJ1-5	.	few	TRBV6-1	CASITWGQSNQPQHF	TGTGCCAGCATCACCTGGGGGCAGAGCAATCAGCCCCAGCATTTT
TRBJ2-7	.	.	TRBV30	CGGASGTYEQYF	TGTGGGGGGGCTAGCGGAACCTACGAGCAGTACTTC
TRBJ1-6	TRBD1	.	TRBV2	CASSNPRGEEGSPLHF	TGTGCCAGCAGTAACCCCAGGGGGGAAGAAGGATCACCCCTCCACTTT
TRBJ1-1	TRBD1	.	TRBV11-2	CASSPGRGHGVTEAFF	TGTGCCAGCAGTCCTGGGAGGGGGCACGGGGTCACTGAAGCTTTCTTT
TRBJ1-3	.	.	TRBV7-8	CASTAIGNTIYF	TGTGCCAGCACCGCTATTGGAAACACCATATATTTT